This is a list of T cell receptor beta chains from one sample in a study of cytomegalovirus exposure and HLA in healthy donors. This table comes from immunoSEQ multiplex PCR, and its TCRdb copy is limited to in-frame clones, with some not included. The sample yields under 200,000 clones, 80% seen once. Specimen: PBMCs. These receptors all come from a man aged 40-49 years in good health and CMV-seronegative. Both conserved end residues are part of each CDR3. Each record gives: D gene, J gene, V gene, CDR3 length, clone size, CDR3 DNA, CDR3 protein. A D gene is named only where the DNA matches it firmly. Clone size, where shown, is once, few, many, or a class for clones that have expanded.

>-|TRBJ2-7|TRBV5-4|14|-
TGTGCCAGCAGTAGGGGCAGGGGTTCGGGGGAGCAGTACTTC
CASSRGRGSGEQYF
>TRBD2|TRBJ2-5|TRBV27|16|-
TGTGCCAGCAGCCCCCTGACTAGCGGGAGGCGAGAGACCCAGTACTTC
CASSPLTSGRRETQYF
>-|TRBJ1-5|TRBV5-1|16|-
TGCGCCAGCAGCTTGACGGGGGGGCTTAGCAATCAGCCCCAGCATTTT
CASSLTGGLSNQPQHF
>TRBD1|TRBJ2-1|TRBV18|15|once
TGTGCCAGCTCCCAAGACAGGGGGCGCAGGAATGAGCAGTTCTTC
CASSQDRGRRNEQFF
>-|TRBJ1-4|TRBV7-9|17|-
TGTTCCAGCAGCTTAGGTTCAACAGGGTCGGCGGGTGAAAAACTGTTTTTT
CSSSLGSTGSAGEKLFF
>TRBD1|TRBJ2-6|TRBV12-5|17|-
TGTGCTAGTGGTTTGGGGGGACAGGGTGGTGGGGCCAACGTCCTGACTTTC
CASGLGGQGGGANVLTF
>TRBD1|TRBJ1-1|TRBV5-6|16|few
TGTGCCAGCAGCTTGGTTTCGGGACAGGGGTACACTGAAGCTTTCTTT
CASSLVSGQGYTEAFF
>-|TRBJ2-2|TRBV5-1|15|-
TGCGCCAGCAGCTTGGGCCGGGGGAACACCGGGGAGCTGTTTTTT
CASSLGRGNTGELFF
>TRBD1|TRBJ2-3|TRBV4-3|16|-
TGCGCCAGCAGCCAAGATCGTACAGGGGTAACAGATACGCAGTATTTT
CASSQDRTGVTDTQYF
>TRBD1|TRBJ2-7|TRBV11-2|12|-
TGTGCCAGCAGCGGACAGGGCCCGGGGCAGTACTTC
CASSGQGPGQYF